This T cell receptor beta chain was sequenced during a study of cytomegalovirus exposure and HLA in healthy donors. General study findings and limits: TCR beta chains numbering under 200 were designated cytomegalovirus-associated.

While unrecorded immune exposures were likely, the donors were nominally healthy when sampled. This PCR relied on a set of 60 Vbeta primers and 13 Jbeta primers. Using immunoSEQ multiplex PCR, the repertoire was profiled, and TCRdb retains in-frame clones only, with some absent. The sample has approximately 150,000 clones; around 77% are singletons. Trimming left V 0 bases short and J 4 bases short, with 17 bases between. The CDR3 totals 17 residues. Germline CDR1 and CDR2: LGHNA and YNFKEQ. A note on this clone: Its antigen is unidentified.

This receptor was taken from a woman in her thirties in good health and CMV-seronegative. The genes are TRBV4-2 and TRBJ2-3; D possibly corresponds to TRBD1 (6 bases). What was sequenced was PBMCs. CDR3 protein: CASSQDGQGKGADTQYF. As DNA, the CDR3 is TGTGCCAGCAGCCAAGATGGGCAGGGGAAAGGGGCAGATACGCAGTATTTT.